These 8 T cell receptor beta chains were sequenced from one sample in a study of blood T cell repertoires in COVID-19. Some clones are missing from TCRdb's copy, which holds only in-frame ones; the method was immunoSEQ multiplex PCR. The profile shows about 130,000 clones, 88% of them singletons. The sequenced sample consisted of peripheral blood. These receptors all come from a middle-aged man with acute or convalescent COVID-19.

This chain links TRBV7-2 with TRBJ2-1, with TRBD1 matching over 9 bases. The germline gives CDR1 SGHTA, CDR2 FQGNSA. J lost 7 bases, V lost 6 bases, and 13 bases had no gene match. This CDR3 has 16 amino acids. The CDR3 coding sequence is TGTGCCAGCAGGGGATGGGGGACAGGGTCAAGTAATGAGCAGTTCTTC. This translates into CASRGWGTGSSNEQFF.

The chain has TRBV15 and TRBJ2-7; D may be TRBD2 (5 bases). The V and J ends lost 0 bases and 11 bases respectively, with 11 bases between them. Germline lookup yields CDR1 LNHNV and CDR2 YYDKDF (reference sequence). The CDR3 covers 12 residues. The CDR3 region is CATSRELEVKYF. The CDR3 region has the DNA TGTGCCACCAGCAGAGAGCTGGAGGTGAAGTACTTC.

Written as DNA, the CDR3 is TGCGCCAGCAGCTATTACCCGGCTAACTATGGCTACACCTTC. Translating it yields CASSYYPANYGYTF. The chain links TRBV5-1 to TRBJ1-2; D call uncertain. Germline values: CDR1 SGHRS, CDR2 YFSETQ. Trimming shortened V by 3 bases and J by 0 bases, and 9 bases separated the two germline ends. CDR3 length: 14 residues.

This rearrangement joins TRBV4-1 to TRBJ1-1; D call uncertain. The CDR3 has 12 residues. V was cut by 4 bases and J by 8 bases, with 11 bases left in between. CDR1 and CDR2 from the germline V gene are MGHRA and YSYEKL. CDR3 region: CASSPLAGEAFF. CDR3 sequence (DNA): TGCGCCAGCAGCCCTCTGGCGGGGGAAGCTTTCTTT.

CDR3 sequence: CASSPDRATEAFF. As DNA, the CDR3 is TGTGCCAGCAGCCCCGACAGGGCCACTGAAGCTTTCTTT. V and J are TRBV7-3 and TRBJ1-1; 7 nucleotides align to TRBD1. V lost 5 bases, J lost 4 bases, and 4 bases stayed unmatched. The CDR3 loop spans 13 amino acids. CDR1 and CDR2 (germline): SGHTA, FQGTGA.

In this sample, this clone turned up a few times. The rearrangement uses TRBV6-5 and TRBJ1-1; the D is unclear. Germline lookup yields CDR1 MNHEY and CDR2 SVGAGI. The germline V and J ends were trimmed by 6 bases and 7 bases, with 12 bases remaining between them. The CDR3 consists of 12 residues. CDR3 nucleotides: TGTGCCAGCAGGCGGGAATTCAGTGAAGCTTTCTTT. It encodes CASRREFSEAFF.

Comment on this clone: The same CDR3 arises from other DNA sequences in this sample as well. The V gene is TRBV2, the J gene TRBJ2-7; 8 bases fit TRBD1. J gave up 4 bases and V 4 bases, and 3 bases lay outside the gene matches. The CDR3 is made up of 13 amino acids. CDR1 is SNHLY and CDR2 is FYNNEI in the germline V gene. CDR3 loop: CASSAGGRYEQYF. CDR3 bases: TGTGCCAGCAGTGCAGGGGGCAGGTACGAGCAGTACTTC.

Here the CDR3 DNA reads TGCGCCAGCAGCTTGGCGGGGAGAACTGAAGCTTTCTTT. Protein product: CASSLAGRTEAFF. The chain links TRBV5-1 to TRBJ1-1; no definite D call. The germline V gene encodes CDR1 SGHRS and CDR2 YFSETQ. This CDR3 region has 13 residues. Trimming pared 0 bases from V and 5 bases from J, leaving 8 bases between.